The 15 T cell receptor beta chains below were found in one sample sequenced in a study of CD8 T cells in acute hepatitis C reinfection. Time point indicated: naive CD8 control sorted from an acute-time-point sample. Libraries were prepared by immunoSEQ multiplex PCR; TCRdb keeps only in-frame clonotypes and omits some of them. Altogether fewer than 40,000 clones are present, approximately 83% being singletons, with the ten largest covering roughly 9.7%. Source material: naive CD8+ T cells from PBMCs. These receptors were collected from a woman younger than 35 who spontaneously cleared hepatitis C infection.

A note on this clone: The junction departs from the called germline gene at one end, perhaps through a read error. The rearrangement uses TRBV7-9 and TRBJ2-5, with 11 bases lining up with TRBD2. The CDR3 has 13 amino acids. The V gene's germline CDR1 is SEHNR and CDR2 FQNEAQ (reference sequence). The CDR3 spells CASSSGLAGPSHF. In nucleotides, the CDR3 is TGTGCCAGCAGTTCCGGACTAGCGGGCCCCAGTCACTTC.

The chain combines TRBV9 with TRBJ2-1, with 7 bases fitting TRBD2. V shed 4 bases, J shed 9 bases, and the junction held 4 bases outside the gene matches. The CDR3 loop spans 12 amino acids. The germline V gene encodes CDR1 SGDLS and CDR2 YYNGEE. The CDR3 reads CASSQLATEQFF. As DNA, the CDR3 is TGTGCCAGCAGCCAACTAGCGACTGAGCAGTTCTTC.

The CDR3 DNA is TGTGCCAGCAGTTTAAGCCTAGCCAAAAACATTCAGTACTTC. It specifies CASSLSLAKNIQYF. V usage is TRBV27 and J usage is TRBJ2-4; D remains ambiguous. The CDR3 is 14 amino acids. In germline, CDR1 is MNHEY, CDR2 SMNVEV (reference sequence). Trimming pared 2 bases from V and 0 bases from J, leaving 5 bases between.

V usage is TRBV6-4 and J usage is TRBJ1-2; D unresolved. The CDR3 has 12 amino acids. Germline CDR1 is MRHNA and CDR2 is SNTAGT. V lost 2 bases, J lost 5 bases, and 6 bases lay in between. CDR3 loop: CASSDGSYGYTF. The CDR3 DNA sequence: TGTGCCAGCAGTGACGGCAGTTATGGCTACACCTTC.

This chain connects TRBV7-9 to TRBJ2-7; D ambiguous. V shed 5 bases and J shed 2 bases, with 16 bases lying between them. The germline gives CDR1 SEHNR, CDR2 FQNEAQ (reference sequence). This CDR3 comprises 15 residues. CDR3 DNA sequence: TGTGCCAGCAGCCCATCGGAAGGGTTAGCCTACGAGCAGTACTTC. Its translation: CASSPSEGLAYEQYF. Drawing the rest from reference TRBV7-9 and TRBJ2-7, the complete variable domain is DTGVSQNPRHKITKRGQNVTFRCDPISEHNRLYWYRQTLGQGPEFLTYFQNEAQLEKSRLLSDRFSAERPKGSFSTLEIQRTEQGDSAMYLCASSPSEGLAYEQYFGPGTRLTVT.

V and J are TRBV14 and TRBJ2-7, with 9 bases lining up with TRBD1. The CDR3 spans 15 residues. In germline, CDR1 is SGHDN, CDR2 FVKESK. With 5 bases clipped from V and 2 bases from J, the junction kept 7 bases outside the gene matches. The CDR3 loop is CASSWGQGSTYEQYF. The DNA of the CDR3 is TGTGCCAGCAGCTGGGGACAGGGATCAACCTACGAGCAGTACTTC.

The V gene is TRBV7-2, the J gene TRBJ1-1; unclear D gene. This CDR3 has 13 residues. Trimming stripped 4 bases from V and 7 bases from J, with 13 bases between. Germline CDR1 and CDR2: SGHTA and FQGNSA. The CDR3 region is CASSWTPTHEAFF. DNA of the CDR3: TGTGCCAGCAGCTGGACGCCGACGCATGAAGCTTTCTTT.

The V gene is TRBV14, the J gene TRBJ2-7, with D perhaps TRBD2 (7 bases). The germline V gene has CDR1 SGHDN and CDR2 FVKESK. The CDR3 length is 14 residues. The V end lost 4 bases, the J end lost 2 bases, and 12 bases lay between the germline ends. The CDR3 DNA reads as TGTGCCAGCAGCCGGTGGGGGGGCACCTACGAGCAGTACTTC. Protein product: CASSRWGGTYEQYF.

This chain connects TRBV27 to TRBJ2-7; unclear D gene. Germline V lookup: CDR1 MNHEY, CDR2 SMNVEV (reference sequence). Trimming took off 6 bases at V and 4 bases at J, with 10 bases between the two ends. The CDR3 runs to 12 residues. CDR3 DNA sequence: TGTGCCAGCAGACAGAATTCTTACGAGCAGTACTTC. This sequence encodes CASRQNSYEQYF.

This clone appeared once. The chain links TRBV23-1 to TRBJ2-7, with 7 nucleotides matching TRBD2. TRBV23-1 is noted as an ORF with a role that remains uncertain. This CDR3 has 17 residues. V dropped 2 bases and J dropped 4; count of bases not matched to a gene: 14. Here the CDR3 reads CASSQVRSGASFYEQYF. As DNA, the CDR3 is TGCGCCAGCAGTCAAGTAAGAAGCGGGGCAAGCTTTTACGAGCAGTACTTC.

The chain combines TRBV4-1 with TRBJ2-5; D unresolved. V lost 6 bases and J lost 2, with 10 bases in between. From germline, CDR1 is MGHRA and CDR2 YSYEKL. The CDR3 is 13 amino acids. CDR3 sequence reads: CASSPSRQETQYF. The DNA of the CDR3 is TGCGCCAGCAGTCCGTCCAGACAAGAGACCCAGTACTTC.

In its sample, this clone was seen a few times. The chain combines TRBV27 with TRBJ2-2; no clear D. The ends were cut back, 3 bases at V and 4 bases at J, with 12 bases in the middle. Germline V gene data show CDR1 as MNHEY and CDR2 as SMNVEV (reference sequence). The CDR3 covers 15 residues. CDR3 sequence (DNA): TGTGCCAGCAGTTTTAGGTTTGGCTTCACCGGGGAGCTGTTTTTT. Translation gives CASSFRFGFTGELFF.

The CDR3 protein is CASSQATDFRETQYF. The CDR3 DNA is TGTGCCAGCAGCCAAGCGACAGATTTCAGAGAGACCCAGTACTTC. The chain uses TRBV14 and TRBJ2-5; D perhaps matches TRBD1 (5 bases). The CDR3 is 15 residues long. The germline gives CDR1 SGHDN, CDR2 FVKESK. Trimming stripped 1 base from V and 4 bases from J, with 13 bases between. Filled out from reference TRBV14 and TRBJ2-5, the complete variable domain reads EAGVTQFPSHSVIEKGQTVTLRCDPISGHDNLYWYRRVMGKEIKFLLHFVKESKQDESGMPNNRFLAERTGGTYSTLKVQPAELEDSGVYFCASSQATDFRETQYFGPGTRLLVL.

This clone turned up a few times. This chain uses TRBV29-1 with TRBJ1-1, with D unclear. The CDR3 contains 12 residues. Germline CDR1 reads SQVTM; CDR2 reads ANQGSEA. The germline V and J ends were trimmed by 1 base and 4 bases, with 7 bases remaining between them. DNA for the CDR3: TGCAGCGTTGAAGGCTTTGGCACTGAAGCTTTCTTT. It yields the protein CSVEGFGTEAFF.

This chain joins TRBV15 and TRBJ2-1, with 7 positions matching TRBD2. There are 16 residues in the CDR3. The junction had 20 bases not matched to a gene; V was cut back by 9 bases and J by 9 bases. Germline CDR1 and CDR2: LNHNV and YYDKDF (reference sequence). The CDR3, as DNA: TGTGCCACTCGCCACCTGGGGGAGGGCTTATTGAGTGAGCAGTTCTTC. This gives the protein CATRHLGEGLLSEQFF.